This T cell receptor (beta chain) was documented in a study of patients and donors after allogeneic stem cell transplantation. The table lists this clonotype with a count of one. Germline CDR1 reads MNHEY; CDR2 reads SMNVEV (reference sequence). With 7 bases removed from V and 0 bases from J, the gap between germline ends came to 7 bases. The CDR3 spans 12 residues. TCRdb analysed the RT-PCR reads with MiXCR anew, one entry per CDR3 protein. The table shows 150,000 to 250,000 distinct CDR3 sequences, with 41% occurring only once. The clonotype originates from a human donor who was either an allogeneic HSCT recipient or a stem cell or donor lymphocyte infusion donor (not recorded which). It is not recorded whose cells these are; they may come from a transplant donor. The sample comprised blood, either unsorted or a sorted T cell fraction (not recorded which). V usage is TRBV27 and J usage is TRBJ2-7, with unresolved D. CDR3 amino acids: CASTSSSYEQYF. CDR3 nucleotides: TGTGCCAGCACGTCGTCCTCCTACGAGCAGTACTTC.